Listed below are T cell receptor beta chains from one sample, sequenced in a study of cytomegalovirus exposure and HLA in healthy donors. Sequencing was performed with immunoSEQ multiplex PCR; in TCRdb, only in-frame clones are kept and a portion is missing. The table includes some 140,000 clones, roughly 79% detected once. The sample taken for sequencing was PBMCs. The receptors shown here come from a man aged 25 to 45 in good health and CMV-seronegative. CDR3s include the opening cysteine and the closing phenylalanine or tryptophan. D genes are given only for firm matches. For some rows the clone size is stated as once, few or many, or as a class when expanded; others skip it.

- TRBJ2-1 TRBV21-1 - TGTGCCAGCAGTCACCTAATCGGGGGGAGCTCCTACAATGAGCAGTTCTTC CASSHLIGGSSYNEQFF
- TRBJ2-7 TRBV7-2 - TGTGCCAGCAGCTCTAGGGCTCTCGACAGTCTCGAGCAGTACTTC CASSSRALDSLEQYF
- TRBJ2-3 TRBV2 - TGTGCCAGCAGTGAATTCCATGGAGGGATAGATACGCAGTATTTT CASSEFHGGIDTQYF
- TRBJ2-7 TRBV11-2 TRBD2 TGTGCCAGCAGCTTATCCGGGACTAGCGGGGGCAACGAGCAGTACTTC CASSLSGTSGGNEQYF
- TRBJ2-3 TRBV11-3 - TGTGCCAGCAGCTCCAGGACAGGCACAGATACGCAGTATTTT CASSSRTGTDTQYF
- TRBJ1-6 TRBV6-1 TRBD1 TGTGCCAGCAGTGAAGCCAGGACAGGGTCGACACCCCTCCACTTT CASSEARTGSTPLHF
few TRBJ2-3 TRBV5-4 TRBD2 TGTGCCAGCAGCCGTACTAGCGGAGGAAGGATAGATACGCAGTATTTT CASSRTSGGRIDTQYF
- TRBJ1-5 TRBV6-5 TRBD1 TGTGCCAGCAGGGCACAGGGGGATCAGCCCCAGCATTTT CASRAQGDQPQHF
- TRBJ1-5 TRBV19 TRBD1 TGTGCCAGCCGGGACAGACAAAATCAGCCCCAGCATTTT CASRDRQNQPQHF
- TRBJ1-5 TRBV6-1 - TGTGCCAGCAGTGTGGACAGCTTAAATACTCCTAACAATCAGCCCCAGCATTTT CASSVDSLNTPNNQPQHF
- TRBJ1-1 TRBV30 - TGTGCCTGGAGTGTGTATCTGAACACTGAAGCTTTCTTT CAWSVYLNTEAFF
- TRBJ2-2 TRBV5-1 TRBD1 TGCGCCATCACGACCGGGACAGGAGGCGGGGAGCTGTTTTTT CAITTGTGGGELFF
- TRBJ2-4 TRBV4-3 - TGCGCCAGCAGCCAAGATTTAGGGGGCATTCAGTACTTC CASSQDLGGIQYF
- TRBJ2-3 TRBV30 - TGTGCCTGGAGCCCCTCCACAGATACGCAGTATTTT CAWSPSTDTQYF
many TRBJ1-5 TRBV6-1 - TGTGCCAGCAGGGGCAGGGATAGCAATCAGCCCCAGCATTTT CASRGRDSNQPQHF
- TRBJ2-7 TRBV30 - TGTGCCTGGAGTCGGGGCTACGAGCAGTACTTC CAWSRGYEQYF
few TRBJ1-2 TRBV28 - TGTGCCATCAACCAGGCTAACTATGGCTACACCTTC CAINQANYGYTF
few TRBJ2-7 TRBV7-2 TRBD2 TGTGCCAGCAGCACCGCGGGACTAGGGAACTACGAGCAGTACTTC CASSTAGLGNYEQYF
- TRBJ1-2 TRBV4-2 TRBD1 TGTGCCAGCAGCCGGGCCCCCGGACAGGGGGCTCAGGGCTACACCTTC CASSRAPGQGAQGYTF
- TRBJ2-3 TRBV27 - TGTGCCAGCAGTTTAACGCGCGATACGCAGTATTTT CASSLTRDTQYF
- TRBJ2-5 TRBV29-1 - TGCAGCGTTGAGGTGACAGCCCAAGAGACCCAGTACTTC CSVEVTAQETQYF
few TRBJ1-2 TRBV5-1 TRBD1 TGCGCCAGCAGCTTGGGACAGGGGGACTATGGCTACACCTTC CASSLGQGDYGYTF